These 7 T cell receptor beta chains were all obtained from the same sample, sequenced in a study of technical replicates of blood from four donors. TCRdb's copy holds only in-frame clones and misses some; the assay was immunoSEQ multiplex PCR. The data hold 15,000 to 20,000 clones, with 85% to 90% observed a single time. Material: PBMCs. The receptors come from a human donor in good health.

The V call is TRBV27, the J call TRBJ1-1, with 10 bases that match TRBD1. In germline, CDR1 is MNHEY, CDR2 SMNVEV (reference sequence). This CDR3 comprises 20 residues. Trimming took 2 bases from V and 4 from J; bases not matched to a gene: 19. The CDR3 DNA is TGTGCCAGCAGTTTAAACGGCCGGGACAGGGGTACGGGGGCGTTCACTGAAGCTTTCTTT. This sequence encodes CASSLNGRDRGTGAFTEAFF.

This clone was recorded once. The chain is built from TRBV10-3 and TRBJ2-2; TRBD2 might be the D (6 bases). The CDR3 length is 14 residues. Trimming took 2 bases from V and 4 from J, leaving 8 bases between them. The germline gives CDR1 ENHRY, CDR2 SYGVKD. CDR3 DNA sequence: TGTGCCATCAGTGAGCGGGAGCGCACCGGGGAGCTGTTTTTT. It yields the protein CAISERERTGELFF.

The CDR3 region is CASSLAGQFKGYTF. CDR3 DNA sequence: TGCGCCAGCAGCTTGGCGGGACAGTTCAAGGGCTACACCTTC. The rearrangement uses TRBV5-1 and TRBJ1-2; TRBD1 agrees at 7 bases. Per germline, CDR1 SGHRS and CDR2 YFSETQ. J gave up 8 bases and V 0 bases, and 7 bases lay outside the gene matches. The CDR3 consists of 14 residues.

The J gene is TRBJ2-1, the V gene TRBV4-2; 7 positions match TRBD2. Trimming removed 4 bases from V and 9 bases from J; junction bases left unmatched: 12. The CDR3 consists of 15 residues. CDR1 and CDR2 (germline): LGHNA, YNFKEQ. CDR3 nucleotide sequence: TGTGCCAGCAGCCCAGGGAGCGGGACCTGGTTTGAGCAGTTCTTC. Its translation: CASSPGSGTWFEQFF.

J is TRBJ2-7 and V is TRBV7-2, with 7 nucleotides matching TRBD2. CDR1 and CDR2 (germline): SGHTA, FQGNSA. V lost 0 bases to trimming and J lost 2 bases; unmatched junction nucleotides: 1. The CDR3 totals 14 residues. This CDR3 reads CASSLAGGPYEQYF. The CDR3, as DNA: TGTGCCAGCAGCTTAGCGGGAGGGCCCTACGAGCAGTACTTC.

V and J are TRBV11-2 and TRBJ2-1; the D gene is possibly TRBD1 (6 bases). The CDR3 extends over 13 amino acids. Germline V gene sequence: CDR1 SGHAT, CDR2 FQNNGV. Trimming left V 5 bases short and J 6 bases short, with 11 bases between. The chain's CDR3 is CASSRGGSNEQFF. As DNA, the CDR3 is TGTGCCAGCAGCCGAGGGGGTTCCAATGAGCAGTTCTTC.

This chain uses TRBV7-8 with TRBJ1-5; TRBD1 matches 8 bases. Germline loops: CDR1 SGHVS, CDR2 FQNEAQ. This CDR3 comprises 16 residues. J gave up 6 bases and V 5 bases, and 12 bases lay outside the gene matches. CDR3 sequence (DNA): TGTGCCAGCAGCCGGGACAGGTTCGGGACAGGTCAGCCCCAGCATTTT. Its protein product is CASSRDRFGTGQPQHF.